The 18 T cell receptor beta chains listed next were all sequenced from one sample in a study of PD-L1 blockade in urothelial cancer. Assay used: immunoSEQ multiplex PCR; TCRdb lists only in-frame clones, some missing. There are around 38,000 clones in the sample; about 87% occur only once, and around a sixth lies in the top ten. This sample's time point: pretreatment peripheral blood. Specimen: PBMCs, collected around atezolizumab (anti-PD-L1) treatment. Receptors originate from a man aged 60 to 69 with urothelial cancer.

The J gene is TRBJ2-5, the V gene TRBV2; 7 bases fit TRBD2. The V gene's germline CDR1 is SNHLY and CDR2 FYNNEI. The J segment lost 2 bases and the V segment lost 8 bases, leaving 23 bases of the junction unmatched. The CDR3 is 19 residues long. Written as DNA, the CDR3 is TGTGCCAGCCGGGGTCCCACCCCTCTAAGCGGGGAAACTCAAGAGACCCAGTACTTC. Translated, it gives CASRGPTPLSGETQETQYF.

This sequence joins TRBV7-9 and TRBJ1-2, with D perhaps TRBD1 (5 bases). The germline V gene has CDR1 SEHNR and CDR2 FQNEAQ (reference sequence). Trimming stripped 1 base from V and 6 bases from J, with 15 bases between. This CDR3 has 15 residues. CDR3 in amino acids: CASSLEYYGADGYTF. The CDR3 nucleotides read TGTGCCAGCAGCTTAGAATATTATGGGGCCGATGGCTACACCTTC.

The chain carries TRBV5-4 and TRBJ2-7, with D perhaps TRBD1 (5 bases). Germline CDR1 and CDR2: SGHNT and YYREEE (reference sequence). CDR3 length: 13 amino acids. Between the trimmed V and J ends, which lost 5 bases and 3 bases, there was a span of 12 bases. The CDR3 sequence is CASSLGQYYEQYF. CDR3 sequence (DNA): TGTGCCAGCAGTCTAGGACAATACTACGAGCAGTACTTC.

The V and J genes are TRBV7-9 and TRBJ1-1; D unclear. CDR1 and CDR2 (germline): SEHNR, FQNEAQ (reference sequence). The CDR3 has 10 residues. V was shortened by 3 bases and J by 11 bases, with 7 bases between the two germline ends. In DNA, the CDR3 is TGTGCCAGCAGCTTGGAGGCGGCTTTCTTT. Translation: CASSLEAAFF.

The CDR3 here is CASSLTGTENQPQHF. DNA of the CDR3: TGCGCCAGCAGCCTAACCGGGACAGAAAATCAGCCCCAGCATTTT. The chain is built from TRBV4-1 and TRBJ1-5; 7 bases are shared with TRBD1. J gave up 4 bases and V 4 bases, and 7 bases lay outside the gene matches. Germline V lookup: CDR1 MGHRA, CDR2 YSYEKL. The CDR3 is 15 amino acids.

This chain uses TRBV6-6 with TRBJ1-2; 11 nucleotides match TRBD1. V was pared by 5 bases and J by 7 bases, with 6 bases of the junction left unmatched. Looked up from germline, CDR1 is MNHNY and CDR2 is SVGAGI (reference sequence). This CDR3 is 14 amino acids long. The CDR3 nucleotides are TGTGCCAGCAGTATGGACAGGGGGCGCCGTGGCTACACCTTC. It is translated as CASSMDRGRRGYTF.

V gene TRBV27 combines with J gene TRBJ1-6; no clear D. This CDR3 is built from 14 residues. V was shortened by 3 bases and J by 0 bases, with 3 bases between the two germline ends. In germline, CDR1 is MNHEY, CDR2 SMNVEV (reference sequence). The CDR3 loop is CASSFSSYNSPLHF. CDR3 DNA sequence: TGTGCCAGCAGTTTCAGCTCCTATAATTCACCCCTCCACTTT.

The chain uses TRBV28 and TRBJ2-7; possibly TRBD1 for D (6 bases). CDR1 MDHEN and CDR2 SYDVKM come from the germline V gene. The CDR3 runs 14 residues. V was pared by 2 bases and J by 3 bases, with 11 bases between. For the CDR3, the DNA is TGTGCCAGCAGTTTACCCCTAGGGGGCTACGAGCAGTACTTC. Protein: CASSLPLGGYEQYF.

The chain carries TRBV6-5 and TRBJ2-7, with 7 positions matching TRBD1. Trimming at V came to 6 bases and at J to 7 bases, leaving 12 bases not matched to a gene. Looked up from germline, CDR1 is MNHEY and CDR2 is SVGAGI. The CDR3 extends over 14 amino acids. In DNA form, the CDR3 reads TGTGCCAGCAGAACGGACAGGTCCGCCTGGGAGCAGTACTTC. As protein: CASRTDRSAWEQYF.

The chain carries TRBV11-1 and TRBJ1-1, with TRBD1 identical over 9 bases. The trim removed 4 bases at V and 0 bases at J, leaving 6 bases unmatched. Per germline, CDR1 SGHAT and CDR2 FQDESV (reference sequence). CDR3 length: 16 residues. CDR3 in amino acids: CASSSGTGIMNTEAFF. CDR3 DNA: TGTGCCAGCAGCTCCGGGACAGGGATAATGAACACTGAAGCTTTCTTT.

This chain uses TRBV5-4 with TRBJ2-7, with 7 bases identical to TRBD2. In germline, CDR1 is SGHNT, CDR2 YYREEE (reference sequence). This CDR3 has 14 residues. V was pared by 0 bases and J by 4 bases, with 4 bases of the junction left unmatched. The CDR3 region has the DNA TGTGCCAGCAGCTTGGGGACTAGAGAGTACGAGCAGTACTTC. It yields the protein CASSLGTREYEQYF.

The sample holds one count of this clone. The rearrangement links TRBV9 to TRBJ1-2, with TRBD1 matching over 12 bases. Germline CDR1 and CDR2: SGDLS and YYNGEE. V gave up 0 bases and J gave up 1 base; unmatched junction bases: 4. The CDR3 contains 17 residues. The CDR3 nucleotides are TGTGCCAGCAGCGTAGGGGGACAGGGGGCGATTAACTATGGCTACACCTTC. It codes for CASSVGGQGAINYGYTF.

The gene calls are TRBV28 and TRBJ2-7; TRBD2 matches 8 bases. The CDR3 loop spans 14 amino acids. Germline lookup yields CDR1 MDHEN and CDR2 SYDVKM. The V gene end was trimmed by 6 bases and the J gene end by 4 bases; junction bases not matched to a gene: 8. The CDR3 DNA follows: TGTGCCAGCAGGTCCGGGACTAGTAGGTACGAGCAGTACTTC. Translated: CASRSGTSRYEQYF.

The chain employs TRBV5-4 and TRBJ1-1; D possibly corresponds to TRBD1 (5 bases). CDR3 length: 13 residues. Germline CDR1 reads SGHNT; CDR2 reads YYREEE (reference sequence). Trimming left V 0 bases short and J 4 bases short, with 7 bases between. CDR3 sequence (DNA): TGTGCCAGCAGCTTGGCTCAGGGCACTGAAGCTTTCTTT. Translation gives CASSLAQGTEAFF.

The CDR3 coding sequence is TGTGCCTGGCACCCTAGCGGGAGATACGAGCAGTACTTC. Translation gives CAWHPSGRYEQYF. The V call is TRBV30, the J call TRBJ2-7; 10 bases are shared with TRBD2. The CDR3 length is 13 residues. The germline V gene encodes CDR1 GTSNPN and CDR2 SVGIG (reference sequence). J was trimmed by 4 bases and V by 5 bases; bases with no gene match: 5.

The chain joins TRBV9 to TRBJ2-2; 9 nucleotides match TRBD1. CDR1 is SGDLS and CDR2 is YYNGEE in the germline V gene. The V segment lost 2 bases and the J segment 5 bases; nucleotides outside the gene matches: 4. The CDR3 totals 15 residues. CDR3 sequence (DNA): TGTGCCAGCAGCGTGGGACAGGGACAGACCGGGGAGCTGTTTTTT. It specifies CASSVGQGQTGELFF.

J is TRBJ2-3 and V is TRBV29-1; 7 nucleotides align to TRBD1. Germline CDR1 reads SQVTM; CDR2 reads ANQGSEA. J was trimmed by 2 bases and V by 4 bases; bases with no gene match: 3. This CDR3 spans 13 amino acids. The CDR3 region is CSVGQGNTDTQYF. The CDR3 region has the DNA TGCAGCGTTGGACAGGGCAACACAGATACGCAGTATTTT.

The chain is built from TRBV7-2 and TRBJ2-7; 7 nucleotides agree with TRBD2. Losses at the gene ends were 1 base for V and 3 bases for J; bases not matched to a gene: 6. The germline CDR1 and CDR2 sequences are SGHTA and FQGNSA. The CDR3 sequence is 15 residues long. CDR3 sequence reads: CASSLVRGGSYEQYF. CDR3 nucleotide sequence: TGTGCCAGCAGCTTAGTGAGGGGCGGGAGCTACGAGCAGTACTTC.